The 12 T cell receptor beta chains below all came from one sample that was sequenced in a study of human T cells and chemical hapten exposure. TCRdb independently ran MiXCR on the RACE reads; one entry per CDR3 protein. The table records 300,000 to 450,000 distinct CDR3 sequences, around 5.5% of them present only once. Sample time point: pre-sensitization, week 0. Treatment reported: therapeutic diphenylcyclopropenone sensitization with weekly scalp DPC. The sequenced sample was whole blood, obtained in connection with sensitization to the hapten diphenylcyclopropenone (DPC). These receptors came from a woman in her 50s with alopecia areata. Some clones in this sample may be carry-over from other donors' samples.

This clonotype was counted many times. The gene calls are TRBV12-3 or TRBV12-4 and TRBJ1-2; 8 bases agree with TRBD1. This CDR3 is 15 amino acids long. J was trimmed by 7 bases and V by 1 base; bases with no gene match: 8. CDR3 sequence: CASSLVGQGASGYTF. The DNA of the CDR3 is TGTGCCAGCAGTTTAGTCGGGCAGGGGGCGAGTGGCTACACCTTC.

This clonotype occurred a few times. The genes are TRBV20-1 and TRBJ2-5; TRBD2 matches at 9 bases. V was clipped by 1 base and J by 10 bases; unmatched bases: 10. CDR3 length: 14 residues. Germline V gene data show CDR1 as DFQATT and CDR2 as SNEGSKA (reference sequence). The CDR3 reads CSARAAGGPSHQYF. The CDR3 DNA reads TGCAGTGCTAGAGCGGCGGGAGGGCCGAGTCACCAGTACTTC.

This clonotype was counted between two and nine times. This chain joins TRBV12-3 or TRBV12-4 and TRBJ2-6; D may be TRBD1 (6 bases). The length of the CDR3 is 16 residues. Trimming took off 2 bases at V and 4 bases at J, with 12 bases between the two ends. The CDR3 coding sequence is TGTGCCAGCAGTTTACCAGGGGCAGCCGGGGCCAACGTCCTGACTTTC. This codes for CASSLPGAAGANVLTF.

This clonotype was observed at least ten times. V gene TRBV28 combines with J gene TRBJ1-5; 10 nucleotides align to TRBD1. This CDR3 contains 15 residues. Germline trimming cut 5 bases from V and 5 bases from J; bases unmatched to any gene: 6. Germline V gene lookup returns CDR1 MDHEN and CDR2 SYDVKM. The CDR3 region is CASSPGQGGYQPQHF. The CDR3 nucleotides are TGTGCCAGCAGTCCCGGACAGGGGGGCTATCAGCCCCAGCATTTT.

This clonotype was seen at least ten times. This chain uses TRBV7-2 with TRBJ2-3; 8 positions agree with TRBD1. The CDR3 consists of 15 residues. In germline, CDR1 is SGHTA, CDR2 FQGNSA. V lost 3 bases and J lost 0; bases outside the gene matches: 2. In nucleotides, the CDR3 is TGTGCCAGCAGCTTTGACAGGGGAAGCACAGATACGCAGTATTTT. This codes for CASSFDRGSTDTQYF.

This clonotype was detected many times. The rearrangement joins TRBV19 to TRBJ2-2; the match to TRBD1 covers 9 bases. The V segment lost 5 bases and the J segment 6 bases; nucleotides outside the gene matches: 7. CDR3 length equals 15 residues. Per the germline V gene, CDR1 is LNHDA and CDR2 is SQIVND (reference sequence). The CDR3 DNA reads as TGTGCCAGTAGTTGGGGACAGGGATCTCCCGGGGAGCTGTTTTTT. Its protein product is CASSWGQGSPGELFF.

There are a few counts of this clonotype. J is TRBJ1-1 and V is TRBV11-2; D gene uncertain. V was pared by 0 bases and J by 4 bases, with 12 bases between. Germline lookup yields CDR1 SGHAT and CDR2 FQNNGV. There are 15 residues in the CDR3. The CDR3 spells CASSLDQERPTEAFF. CDR3 bases: TGTGCCAGCAGCTTAGATCAAGAGCGGCCCACTGAAGCTTTCTTT.

In its sample, this clonotype was seen many times. The chain carries TRBV7-7 and TRBJ2-1, with 15 positions matching TRBD2. Germline V lookup: CDR1 SSHAT, CDR2 FNYEAQ (reference sequence). J was trimmed by 7 bases and V by 3 bases; bases with no gene match: 1. The CDR3 extends over 15 amino acids. The CDR3 protein is CASSLGTSGRNEQFF. The CDR3 nucleotides are TGTGCCAGCAGCTTGGGGACTAGCGGGAGGAATGAGCAGTTCTTC.

This clonotype was observed a handful of times. The gene calls are TRBV2 and TRBJ2-7, with TRBD1 identical over 7 bases. CDR1 is SNHLY and CDR2 is FYNNEI in the germline V gene. V dropped 7 bases and J dropped 1; count of bases not matched to a gene: 10. This CDR3 has 15 amino acids. DNA for the CDR3: TGTGCCAGCACCGTACAGGGGCGCTTATCCTACGAGCAGTACTTC. It is translated as CASTVQGRLSYEQYF.

There are a few counts of this clonotype. The CDR3 sequence is CATSRGGMVDTQYF. CDR3 bases: TGTGCCACCAGCAGAGGGGGGATGGTGGATACGCAGTATTTT. V is TRBV15 and J is TRBJ2-3; D tentatively fits TRBD1 or TRBD2 (5 bases each). The CDR3 length is 14 residues. V was pared by 1 base and J by 6 bases, with 11 bases between. The germline V gene encodes CDR1 LNHNV and CDR2 YYDKDF (reference sequence).

This clonotype occurred many times. The chain is built from TRBV7-2 and TRBJ2-3; 12 nucleotides align to TRBD2. The CDR3 has 16 amino acids. Trimming at V came to 3 bases and at J to 2 bases, leaving 3 bases not matched to a gene. Germline assignment: CDR1 SGHTA and CDR2 FQGNSA. The CDR3 DNA reads as TGTGCCAGCAGCTTCCTAGCGGGGGGGTTCACAGATACGCAGTATTTT. The encoded protein is CASSFLAGGFTDTQYF.

This clonotype was detected only a few times. One end of the junction is discordant with germline, which a read error may explain. The chain carries TRBV9 and TRBJ2-1; the match to TRBD2 covers 9 bases. Germline V gene lookup returns CDR1 SGDLS and CDR2 YYNGEE. The CDR3 totals 16 residues. The CDR3 loop reads CASSVVSGSSSNEQFF. The CDR3 DNA reads as TGTGCCAGCAGCGTAGTTAGCGGGAGTTCCTCCAATGAGCAGTTCTTC.